These 8 T cell receptor delta chains originate from one sample sequenced in a study of γδ T cells in repeated Plasmodium falciparum infection. Flow sorting of PBMC yielded separate Vgamma9/Vdelta2+ and Vdelta2-negative gammadelta T cell populations for bulk repertoire analysis. TCRdb reanalysed the multiplex PCR reads with CATT. The sample carries around 49,000 delta-chain clones, approximately 1.8% recorded once. Sequencing was done on a sample of gamma-delta T cells from blood. The origin of the receptors is a pool of human donors (malaria-infected and uninfected, not separated).

The CDR3 loop is CACDTLIPRKVLGDTGTDKLIF. In DNA form, the CDR3 reads TGTGCCTGTGACACCTTGATTCCACGTAAGGTGCTGGGGGATACCGGAACCGATAAACTCATCTTT. V gene TRDV2 combines with J gene TRDJ1, with TRDD3 identical over 11 bases. Assignment of the J gene here rests on matching the DNA to germline, because TCRdb gives none. The germline CDR1 and CDR2 sequences are GEAIGNYY and EKD. The CDR3 has 22 amino acids. The J segment lost 2 bases and the V segment lost 0 bases, leaving 22 bases of the junction unmatched.

Of note for this clone: TCRdb lists the protein of a much larger clone for this DNA, which differs at residue 14, so this is likely a read error; the protein given here is translated from the DNA itself. This sequence joins TRDV1 and TRDJ1; the match to TRDD3 covers 11 bases. The J gene, not given by TCRdb, was assigned here from a germline match of the nucleotide sequence. From germline, CDR1 is TSWWSYY and CDR2 QGS. V lost 0 bases, J lost 0 bases, and 24 bases stayed unmatched. The CDR3 is made up of 24 amino acids. As DNA, the CDR3 is TGTGCTCTTGGGGAACTGGAAACTATATACTGGGGGATAGGGATGGGCCGCTACACCGATAAACTCATCTTT. As protein: CALGELETIYWGIGMGRYTDKLIF.

This clone appeared a few times. A far larger clone is off by one base, so a read error is likely. Other DNA sequences in this sample translate to the same CDR3. This rearrangement joins TRDV2 to TRDJ1, with 11 bases fitting TRDD3. In the absence of a J gene in TCRdb, the DNA was matched to germline to assign it here. Germline V gene data show CDR1 as GEAIGNYY and CDR2 as EKD. Trimming took 3 bases from V and 0 from J; bases not matched to a gene: 32. The CDR3 has 25 residues. The CDR3 loop is CACDVKGPLRWGILELPRYTDKLIF. Here the CDR3 DNA reads TGTGCCTGTGACGTCAAGGGTCCACTACGCTGGGGGATACTAGAATTACCTCGGTACACCGATAAACTCATCTTT.

This clone was seen ten or more times. For this DNA, TCRdb reports the protein of a much larger clone, which diverges at residue 11, most likely from a read error; the protein presented here is translated directly from the DNA. The V and J genes are TRDV2 and TRDJ1; weak D call: TRDD3 (6 bases). No J gene was available from TCRdb, and it was assigned here by a germline match of the DNA. CDR1 GEAIGNYY and CDR2 EKD come from the germline V gene. The V end lost 3 bases, the J end lost 8 bases, and 21 bases lay between the germline ends. The CDR3 extends over 15 amino acids. The CDR3 here is CACDPLGSGREKLIF. CDR3 nucleotide sequence: TGTGCCTGTGACCCCCTGGGGAGCGGACGCGAGAAACTCATCTTT.

A few counts support this clone. A read error likely explains why the TCRdb protein, taken from a much larger clone, differs from this DNA's translation at residue 15; the protein shown is translated from the DNA. This sequence joins TRDV2 and TRDJ3; 12 bases agree with TRDD3. As TCRdb names no J gene, one was assigned here on the basis of a DNA match to germline. The CDR3 contains 20 residues. From germline, CDR1 is GEAIGNYY and CDR2 EKD. The CDR3 DNA reads as TGTGCCTGTGACCCAGTACTGGGGGATACCGCGTCATGGGACGCCCGACAGATGTTTTTC. Encoded protein: CACDPVLGDTASWDARQMFF.

As regards this clone: The TCRdb protein comes from a much larger clone and disagrees with this DNA's translation at residue 5, likely due to a read error; the protein given here is derived from the DNA. This sequence joins TRDV3 and TRDJ1; D unresolved. The germline gives CDR1 TVYSNPD, CDR2 GDNSRS (reference sequence). The CDR3 loop spans 14 amino acids. V shed 2 bases and J shed 0 bases, with 13 bases lying between them. The CDR3 sequence: CAFPRGKYTDKLIF. CDR3 coding DNA: TGTGCCTTTCCTAGGGGCAAGTACACCGATAAACTCATCTTT. The full variable domain, its missing parts supplied by reference TRDV3 and TRDJ1, is CDKVTQSSPDQTVASGSEVVLLCTYDTVYSNPDLFWYRIRPDYSFQFVFYGDNSRSEGADFTQGRFSVKHILTQKAFHLVISPVRTEDSATYYCAFPRGKYTDKLIFGKGTRVTVEP.

This clone has a handful of counts. TCRdb assigns this DNA the protein of a much larger clone, which departs from its translation at residue 20; this likely reflects a read error, and the protein shown comes from translating the DNA. The chain has TRDV1 and TRDJ1, with TRDD3 identical over 11 bases. Assignment of the J gene here rests on matching the DNA to germline, because TCRdb gives none. Germline V gene sequence: CDR1 TSWWSYY, CDR2 QGS. The CDR3 is 24 amino acids. The CDR3 loop is CALGELNLEITSYWGIFYTGKLIF. CDR3 DNA: TGTGCTCTTGGGGAACTTAATTTGGAAATTACTTCATACTGGGGGATATTCTACACCGGTAAACTCATCTTT.

About this clone itself: A far larger clone is only one base removed, so a read error is likely. Distinct nucleotide sequences in the sample also encode this CDR3. CDR3 in amino acids: CALGGARPYWGTGRGDKLIF. Here the CDR3 DNA reads TGTGCTCTTGGGGGGGCAAGGCCGTACTGGGGGACGGGCCGTGGCGATAAACTCATCTTT. The chain has TRDV1 and TRDJ1; 9 positions agree with TRDD3. The J gene was missing in TCRdb and was found by matching the end of the DNA to germline. Germline V gene data show CDR1 as TSWWSYY and CDR2 as QGS. This CDR3 has 20 residues. V lost 4 bases to trimming and J lost 4 bases; unmatched junction nucleotides: 22.